These 31 T cell receptor beta chains were all obtained from the same sample, sequenced in a study of human T cells and chemical hapten exposure. Noted time point: patch test 1, 2 weeks after DPC sensitization. Treatment meaning: therapeutic diphenylcyclopropenone sensitization with weekly scalp DPC. In TCRdb, the RACE reads were re-called with MiXCR into one record per CDR3 protein. The repertoire holds 60,000 to 80,000 distinct CDR3 sequences, with 25% to 40% as singletons. The input for sequencing was whole blood, taken in connection with sensitization to the hapten diphenylcyclopropenone (DPC). These receptor sequences come from a man in his forties with alopecia areata. Some clones in this sample may be carry-over from other donors' samples.

The genes are TRBV12-3 or TRBV12-4 and TRBJ2-1, with TRBD2 matching 12 bases. This CDR3 spans 19 amino acids. V trimming: 5 bases; J trimming: 1 base; junction bases outside the gene matches: 12. The CDR3 loop is CASSGRLAGARFSYNEQFF. CDR3 DNA sequence: TGTGCCAGCAGTGGCCGACTAGCGGGAGCCCGATTTTCCTACAATGAGCAGTTCTTC.

The J gene is TRBJ2-5, the V gene TRBV7-9; TRBD2 matches at 16 bases. Germline CDR1 is SEHNR and CDR2 is FQNEAQ (reference sequence). V gave up 3 bases and J gave up 4 bases; unmatched junction bases: 5. The CDR3 spans 17 residues. The CDR3 bases are TGTGCCAGCAGCTTGGGACTAGCGGGAGGGCCCTCAGAGACCCAGTACTTC. Its protein is CASSLGLAGGPSETQYF.

The gene calls are TRBV10-3 and TRBJ2-7; D is undetermined. Trimming removed 8 bases from V and 6 bases from J, with 14 bases in between. The CDR3 is 12 amino acids. The germline CDR1 and CDR2 sequences are ENHRY and SYGVKD. The CDR3 DNA sequence: TGTGCCATCCCCCCCCCCCGAGGCGAGCAGTACTTC. It encodes CAIPPPRGEQYF.

There are a few counts of this clonotype. The chain couples TRBV3-1 to TRBJ2-7; 11 nucleotides match TRBD1. From germline, CDR1 is LGHDT and CDR2 YNNKEL (reference sequence). Trimming at V came to 4 bases and at J to 1 base, leaving 3 bases not matched to a gene. The CDR3 has 15 residues. The CDR3 DNA sequence: TGTGCCAGCAGCCGTGGGACAGGGGGGTCCTACGAGCAGTACTTC. Its translation is CASSRGTGGSYEQYF.

The gene calls are TRBV7-2 and TRBJ2-3; no clear D. This CDR3 region has 11 residues. Germline V gives CDR1 SGHTA, CDR2 FQGNSA. Trimming took off 3 bases at V and 8 bases at J, with 6 bases between the two ends. The CDR3 DNA is TGTGCCAGCAGCTTTGTCGGTACGCAGTATTTT. This sequence encodes CASSFVGTQYF.

CDR3 bases: TGCAGTACTGGGGAATTCGAGCAGTTCTTC. The encoded protein is CSTGEFEQFF. The V gene is TRBV20-1, the J gene TRBJ2-1; D not resolved. This CDR3 is 10 amino acids long. Germline CDR1 DFQATT, CDR2 SNEGSKA (reference sequence). Deletions cut 8 bases from V and 10 bases from J, with 12 bases between.

There are a few counts of this clonotype. V and J are TRBV24-1 and TRBJ1-5; D not resolved. Germline CDR1 and CDR2: KGHDR and SFDVKD. This CDR3 has 14 amino acids. The V gene lost 3 bases and the J gene lost 1 base, with 6 bases spanning the gap. The CDR3 spells CATSDHASNQPQHF. For the CDR3, the DNA is TGTGCCACCAGTGATCACGCAAGCAATCAGCCCCAGCATTTT.

This sequence joins TRBV20-1 and TRBJ2-7, with a possible D match to TRBD1 (6 bases). Germline lookup yields CDR1 DFQATT and CDR2 SNEGSKA (reference sequence). There are 14 residues in the CDR3. Trimming pared 1 base from V and 3 bases from J, leaving 13 bases between. As DNA, the CDR3 is TGCAGTGCTAGAGTAGAGACAGGAATCTACGAGCAGTACTTC. Residues: CSARVETGIYEQYF.

Regarding this clonotype: At one of its ends the junction is not consistent with the germline gene, which may arise from a read error. The chain combines TRBV25-1 with TRBJ2-5; D assignment may be TRBD1 or TRBD2 (7 bases each). Germline V gene data show CDR1 as MGHDK and CDR2 as SYGVNS. This CDR3 has 16 residues. The CDR3 DNA is TGCGCCAGCAGTGAATCGCTCGGGACAGCGGGAAAGGACCAGTACTTC. Translating it yields CASSESLGTAGKDQYF.

A few counts support this clonotype. This chain joins TRBV7-9 and TRBJ2-5; D may be TRBD2 (5 bases). The CDR3 is made up of 16 amino acids. V lost 1 base and J lost 1, with 13 bases in between. In germline, CDR1 is SEHNR, CDR2 FQNEAQ (reference sequence). Written as DNA, the CDR3 is TGTGCCAGCAGCTTAGATCGGGGATGGGGCCAAGAGACCCAGTACTTC. It specifies CASSLDRGWGQETQYF.

This rearrangement joins TRBV15 to TRBJ2-7, with unresolved D. Germline CDR1 is LNHNV and CDR2 is YYDKDF (reference sequence). The CDR3 is 13 residues long. V lost 1 base and J lost 0, with 4 bases in between. The CDR3 is CATSRGPSYEQYF. CDR3 nucleotide sequence: TGTGCCACCAGCAGAGGTCCCTCCTACGAGCAGTACTTC.

In DNA form, the CDR3 reads TGTGCCGGGCGGACAGTCGAAGGCTACACCTTC. This encodes CAGRTVEGYTF. This chain joins TRBV2 and TRBJ1-2, with a possible D match to TRBD1 (6 bases). The germline V gene has CDR1 SNHLY and CDR2 FYNNEI. CDR3 length: 11 amino acids. Trimming took off 11 bases at V and 8 bases at J, with 15 bases between the two ends.

This chain joins TRBV2 and TRBJ1-4; D perhaps matches TRBD1 (5 bases). Germline lookup yields CDR1 SNHLY and CDR2 FYNNEI. V lost 6 bases to trimming and J lost 4 bases, with 12 bases between them. This CDR3 comprises 14 residues. The CDR3 reads CASRPDRNNEKLFF. CDR3 nucleotides: TGTGCCAGCAGACCCGACAGAAATAATGAAAAACTGTTTTTT.

The table lists this clonotype with a few counts. The chain combines TRBV24-1 with TRBJ2-3; a weak D match, TRBD2 (5 bases). Germline V lookup: CDR1 KGHDR, CDR2 SFDVKD. Trimming cost V 4 bases and J 2 bases, with 12 bases left between them. CDR3 size: 15 residues. CDR3 region: CATSETGLNTDTQYF. The CDR3 coding sequence is TGTGCCACCAGTGAAACTGGACTCAACACAGATACGCAGTATTTT.

The rearrangement uses TRBV7-9 and TRBJ2-5, with TRBD2 matching over 11 bases. The V and J ends lost 5 bases and 6 bases, in that order; junction bases with no gene match: 11. This CDR3 spans 16 amino acids. Per germline, CDR1 SEHNR and CDR2 FQNEAQ (reference sequence). The CDR3 region has the DNA TGTGCCAGCAGCCCATCTAGCGGGAGGTGGGGAAAGACCCAGTACTTC. Protein product: CASSPSSGRWGKTQYF.

The V call is TRBV28, the J call TRBJ2-6; weak D call: TRBD2 (6 bases). V shed 7 bases and J shed 0 bases, with 10 bases lying between them. Germline CDR1 is MDHEN and CDR2 is SYDVKM. The CDR3 has 15 residues. CDR3 sequence reads: CASTPGVSGANVLTF. CDR3 coding DNA: TGTGCCAGCACTCCGGGAGTCTCTGGGGCCAACGTCCTGACTTTC.

The CDR3 bases are TGCGCCAGCAGCCAAGATATACAGGCGTCGGAGCAGTACTTC. It specifies CASSQDIQASEQYF. V gene TRBV4-3 combines with J gene TRBJ2-7; D might be TRBD1 (5 bases). CDR1 is LGHNA and CDR2 is YSLEER in the germline V gene. This CDR3 comprises 14 residues. Deletions cut 0 bases from V and 7 bases from J, with 13 bases between.

The chain is built from TRBV28 and TRBJ1-5; no clear D. The germline CDR1 and CDR2 sequences are MDHEN and SYDVKM. The CDR3 sequence is 16 residues long. Trimming stripped 1 base from V and 0 bases from J, with 10 bases between. The CDR3 is CASSLSGGSSNQPQHF. The CDR3 DNA sequence: TGTGCCAGCAGTTTATCGGGAGGTTCTAGCAATCAGCCCCAGCATTTT.

The chain uses TRBV28 and TRBJ2-1, with D possibly matching TRBD2 (5 bases). CDR3 length: 16 residues. Trimming left V 3 bases short and J 4 bases short, with 16 bases between. Germline V CDR1 and CDR2: MDHEN, SYDVKM. CDR3 sequence reads: CASSLGAGNSYNEQFF. The CDR3 DNA reads as TGTGCCAGCAGTTTGGGTGCCGGGAACAGTTACAATGAGCAGTTCTTC.

This clonotype occurred a few times. The chain links TRBV20-1 to TRBJ1-1; 9 nucleotides align to TRBD1. The CDR3 has 13 residues. The J segment lost 11 bases and the V segment lost 1 base, leaving 8 bases of the junction unmatched. Germline V CDR1 and CDR2: DFQATT, SNEGSKA (reference sequence). The chain's CDR3 is CSARGRQGGVAFF. CDR3 DNA: TGCAGTGCTAGAGGCCGACAGGGGGGGGTCGCTTTCTTT.

This clonotype has more than one count but fewer than ten. V and J are TRBV6-5 and TRBJ1-4; possibly TRBD1 for D (6 bases). Trimming took off 0 bases at V and 7 bases at J, with 12 bases between the two ends. Germline loops: CDR1 MNHEY, CDR2 SVGAGI. The CDR3 is made up of 15 amino acids. The CDR3 region has the DNA TGTGCCAGCAGTTACTCCGAGACAGGCGTTGAAAAACTGTTTTTT. The encoded protein is CASSYSETGVEKLFF.

The chain combines TRBV20-1 with TRBJ2-1; 7 bases align to TRBD1. Germline loops: CDR1 DFQATT, CDR2 SNEGSKA (reference sequence). The ends lost 5 bases at V and 4 bases at J; junction bases unmatched: 11. The CDR3 runs 15 residues. This chain's CDR3 is CSAPEPGTDYNEQFF. CDR3 nucleotide sequence: TGCAGTGCTCCGGAACCCGGGACAGATTACAATGAGCAGTTCTTC.

The V and J genes are TRBV27 and TRBJ2-7; 8 bases are shared with TRBD1. J lost 6 bases, V lost 3 bases, and 4 bases had no gene match. Per germline, CDR1 MNHEY and CDR2 SMNVEV (reference sequence). The CDR3 runs to 13 residues. CDR3 region: CASSFDRGGEQYF. The CDR3 DNA reads TGTGCCAGCAGTTTCGACAGGGGTGGCGAGCAGTACTTC.

The chain recombines TRBV20-1 with TRBJ2-4; D gene uncertain. CDR3 size: 16 residues. The germline V gene encodes CDR1 DFQATT and CDR2 SNEGSKA (reference sequence). V shed 0 bases and J shed 4 bases, with 16 bases lying between them. Here the CDR3 reads CSARDRLETEKNIQYF. For the CDR3, the DNA is TGCAGTGCTAGAGATCGATTGGAAACAGAGAAAAACATTCAGTACTTC.

This clonotype appeared a few times. V gene TRBV7-8 combines with J gene TRBJ1-1; 7 bases line up with TRBD1. This CDR3 is 19 amino acids long. CDR1 is SGHVS, CDR2 FQNEAQ, per germline. Unmatched junction bases numbered 20, after V lost 6 bases and J lost 1 base. The CDR3 reads CASREVPAFNRGSNTEAFF. The CDR3 bases are TGTGCCAGCAGGGAAGTCCCTGCGTTTAACAGGGGATCGAACACTGAAGCTTTCTTT.

V and J are TRBV5-1 and TRBJ2-7, with a weak D call TRBD2 (6 bases). V gave up 0 bases and J gave up 6 bases, with 16 bases separating them. This CDR3 region has 15 residues. The germline gives CDR1 SGHRS, CDR2 YFSETQ. The CDR3 loop is CASSLDVPLGGEQYF. Here the CDR3 DNA reads TGCGCCAGCAGCTTGGATGTACCCCTCGGGGGCGAGCAGTACTTC.

The chain uses TRBV10-3 and TRBJ2-3; 9 nucleotides line up with TRBD1. The CDR3 is 16 amino acids. V lost 2 bases, J lost 4 bases, and 7 bases stayed unmatched. Per germline, CDR1 ENHRY and CDR2 SYGVKD. Here the CDR3 reads CAISEPGTGKADTQYF. The CDR3 nucleotides are TGTGCCATCAGTGAGCCCGGGACAGGGAAAGCAGATACGCAGTATTTT.

The chain joins TRBV29-1 to TRBJ2-1; tentatively, D is TRBD2 (6 bases). This CDR3 region has 15 residues. Germline CDR1 is SQVTM and CDR2 is ANQGSEA. V shed 2 bases and J shed 4 bases, with 15 bases lying between them. CDR3 nucleotide sequence: TGCAGCGTTGAAAATGGGGCTAGCGAGTACAATGAGCAGTTCTTC. As protein: CSVENGASEYNEQFF.

The CDR3, as DNA: TGTGCCAGCAGCTTATCATATAAGTCCAGCGTGAACACTGAAGCTTTCTTT. This codes for CASSLSYKSSVNTEAFF. J is TRBJ1-1 and V is TRBV11-2; D remains ambiguous. Trimming took off 2 bases at V and 0 bases at J, with 16 bases between the two ends. This CDR3 is 17 amino acids long. CDR1 and CDR2 (germline): SGHAT, FQNNGV.

The chain links TRBV28 to TRBJ2-7; D might be TRBD1 (6 bases). Per the germline V gene, CDR1 is MDHEN and CDR2 is SYDVKM. Deletions cut 5 bases from V and 2 bases from J, with 16 bases between. The CDR3 consists of 15 residues. CDR3 loop: CASSATPGDPYEQYF. As DNA, the CDR3 is TGTGCCAGCAGTGCAACTCCAGGGGACCCCTACGAGCAGTACTTC. Drawing the rest from reference TRBV28 and TRBJ2-7, the complete variable domain is DVKVTQSSRYLVKRTGEKVFLECVQDMDHENMFWYRQDPGLGLRLIYFSYDVKMKEKGDIPEGYSVSREKKERFSLILESASTNQTSMYLCASSATPGDPYEQYFGPGTRLTVT.

This rearrangement joins TRBV12-3 or TRBV12-4 to TRBJ2-1, with D unclear. Deletions cut 5 bases from V and 0 bases from J, with 8 bases between. The CDR3 loop spans 14 amino acids. DNA of the CDR3: TGTGCCAGCAGTGCTGAAAGCTCCTACAATGAGCAGTTCTTC. Protein sequence: CASSAESSYNEQFF.